A selection of T cell receptor beta chains follows, all from one sample in a study of response to subunit inactivated influenza vaccine. Each CDR3 protein is one row after TCRdb ran MiXCR on the RT-PCR reads. The table includes about half a million distinct CDR3 sequences, approximately 10% detected once. Sequenced here: PBMCs from blood, sampled roughly 6 weeks after vaccination. The source is a man in his fifties who received an inactivated influenza vaccine. CDR3s include the opening cysteine and the closing phenylalanine or tryptophan. Each record gives: clone size, D gene, V gene, J gene, CDR3 DNA, CDR3 protein. The D gene is left open where the match is weak. Clone size is given for some rows only: seen once, a few or many times, or a class if the clone is expanded.

abundance: NA; d_gene: NA; v_gene: TRBV3-1; j_gene: TRBJ2-1; CDR3nt: TGTGCCAGCAGCCAAGATCCCCCAAGAGAGGGAGGACCGTTCTTC; CDR3aa: CASSQDPPREGGPFF
abundance: few; d_gene: TRBD1; v_gene: TRBV7-8; j_gene: TRBJ2-1; CDR3nt: TGTGCCAGCAGCTTAGGGTTCAGGGGGCGAGGCAATGAGCAGTTCTTC; CDR3aa: CASSLGFRGRGNEQFF
abundance: many; d_gene: NA; v_gene: TRBV12-3/TRBV12-4; j_gene: TRBJ2-3; CDR3nt: TGTGCCAGCACCTTTACTACAGATACGCAGTATTTT; CDR3aa: CASTFTTDTQYF
abundance: NA; d_gene: TRBD1; v_gene: TRBV5-1; j_gene: TRBJ1-2; CDR3nt: TGCGCCAGCAGCCGGGACAGTCGAGGTGGCTACACCTTC; CDR3aa: CASSRDSRGGYTF
abundance: many; d_gene: NA; v_gene: TRBV20-1; j_gene: TRBJ2-3; CDR3nt: TGCAGTGCTAGAGATCGGCGCTTGACAGATACGCAGTATTTT; CDR3aa: CSARDRRLTDTQYF
abundance: few; d_gene: NA; v_gene: TRBV5-1; j_gene: TRBJ1-4; CDR3nt: TGCGCCAGCAGCTTAGGGGAACGTGAAAAACTGTTTTTT; CDR3aa: CASSLGEREKLFF
abundance: NA; d_gene: TRBD2; v_gene: TRBV5-1; j_gene: TRBJ2-4; CDR3nt: TGCGCCAGCAGTTTAGCGGGGTTGAGTGGGAACATTCAGTACTTC; CDR3aa: CASSLAGLSGNIQYF
abundance: many; d_gene: NA; v_gene: TRBV5-1; j_gene: TRBJ2-7; CDR3nt: TGCGCCAGCAGCGGATTGCTAAGGGATGACGAGCAGTACTTC; CDR3aa: CASSGLLRDDEQYF
abundance: few; d_gene: NA; v_gene: TRBV19; j_gene: TRBJ1-6; CDR3nt: TGTGCCAGTAGTAACCGGGTCGGAGGTAATTCACCCCTCCACTTT; CDR3aa: CASSNRVGGNSPLHF
abundance: NA; d_gene: NA; v_gene: TRBV5-1; j_gene: TRBJ2-7; CDR3nt: TGCGCCAGCAGTCCTGACACCACGAGCTCCTACGAGCAGTACTTC; CDR3aa: CASSPDTTSSYEQYF
abundance: NA; d_gene: NA; v_gene: TRBV5-5; j_gene: TRBJ1-2; CDR3nt: TGTGCCAGCAGCTTGGGGGACATATACAACTATGGCTACACCTTC; CDR3aa: CASSLGDIYNYGYTF
abundance: few; d_gene: TRBD1; v_gene: TRBV10-3; j_gene: TRBJ1-4; CDR3nt: TGTGCCATCAGAAAGGACAGGGGGGATGAAAAACTGTTTTTT; CDR3aa: CAIRKDRGDEKLFF